This TCR beta chain was identified during a study of technical replicates of blood from a few donors. The assay was immunoSEQ multiplex PCR, and TCRdb's table has in-frame clones only and misses some. The data hold tens of thousands of clones, with around 90% observed a single time. The CDR3 has 18 residues. Germline assignment: CDR1 SEHNR and CDR2 FQNEAQ (reference sequence). V was trimmed by 3 bases and J by 0 bases, leaving 18 bases between them. The chain links TRBV7-9 to TRBJ1-5; D is perhaps TRBD1 (6 bases). Source material: T cells isolated from PBMCs. The receptor's source is a human donor in good health. The chain's CDR3 is CASSFGTHTNYSNQPQHF. DNA of the CDR3: TGTGCCAGCAGCTTCGGGACACACACAAATTATAGCAATCAGCCCCAGCATTTT.